A selection of T cell receptor beta chains follows, all from one sample in a study of shared clonotypes between healthy human individuals. Using immunoSEQ multiplex PCR, the repertoire was profiled, and TCRdb retains in-frame clones only, with some absent. The data show approximately 2.1 million clones, with over 85% seen just once and 0.35% to 0.45% held by the top ten. The sample consisted of naive CD4+ T cells from PBMCs. These receptors all come from a man aged 18 to 35 in good health. Some clones in this sample may be carry-over from other donors' samples. Both conserved end residues are part of each CDR3. The order of the fields is clone size, D gene, V gene, J gene, CDR3 DNA, CDR3 protein. The D gene is left open where the match is weak. Clone size is given for some rows only: seen once, a few or many times, or a class if the clone is expanded.

abundance: -; d_gene: -; v_gene: TRBV28; j_gene: TRBJ1-1; CDR3nt: TGTGCCAGCAGTTCCCCTTGGTCCAACACTGAAGCTTTCTTT; CDR3aa: CASSSPWSNTEAFF
abundance: -; d_gene: -; v_gene: TRBV7-2; j_gene: TRBJ1-1; CDR3nt: TGTGCCAGCAGCCCCTTTGGTGAGGGGAGGGACACTGAAGCTTTCTTT; CDR3aa: CASSPFGEGRDTEAFF
abundance: -; d_gene: TRBD1; v_gene: TRBV27; j_gene: TRBJ1-1; CDR3nt: TGTGCCAGCAGCGTACCGGGACAGGGGGCGACTGAAGCTTTCTTT; CDR3aa: CASSVPGQGATEAFF
abundance: -; d_gene: -; v_gene: TRBV7-8; j_gene: TRBJ2-7; CDR3nt: TGTGCCAGCAGCTACCGGCGGGTCGCGGGCAGAAACGAGCAGTACTTC; CDR3aa: CASSYRRVAGRNEQYF
abundance: -; d_gene: TRBD1; v_gene: TRBV6-6; j_gene: TRBJ2-7; CDR3nt: TGTGCCAGCAGTTACTCGACAGGGGGATCCTACGAGCAGTACTTC; CDR3aa: CASSYSTGGSYEQYF
abundance: -; d_gene: -; v_gene: TRBV29-1; j_gene: TRBJ2-7; CDR3nt: TGCAGCGTTGAAGATTATCGGGGGAACGAGCAGTACTTC; CDR3aa: CSVEDYRGNEQYF
abundance: -; d_gene: TRBD2; v_gene: TRBV14; j_gene: TRBJ2-3; CDR3nt: TGTGCCAGCAGCCAAGGAGCGGGAGTGGGGTATTTT; CDR3aa: CASSQGAGVGYF
abundance: -; d_gene: -; v_gene: TRBV7-9; j_gene: TRBJ1-2; CDR3nt: TGTGCCAGCAGCTTCCCAGGGGCAATTGGCTACACCTTC; CDR3aa: CASSFPGAIGYTF
abundance: -; d_gene: -; v_gene: TRBV7-3; j_gene: TRBJ1-3; CDR3nt: TGTGCCAGCAGCTCGACAGGCGGGGGGAACACCATATATTTT; CDR3aa: CASSSTGGGNTIYF
abundance: once; d_gene: TRBD1; v_gene: TRBV18; j_gene: TRBJ2-3; CDR3nt: TGTGCCAGCTCAAGGAAACGGACAGGGGGCCCAGATACGCAGTATTTT; CDR3aa: CASSRKRTGGPDTQYF
abundance: -; d_gene: -; v_gene: TRBV11-2; j_gene: TRBJ2-1; CDR3nt: TGTGCCAGCAGCTTGGGGTGGGGGAGCAGCTCCTACAATGAGCAGTTCTTC; CDR3aa: CASSLGWGSSSYNEQFF
abundance: -; d_gene: -; v_gene: TRBV11-3; j_gene: TRBJ2-3; CDR3nt: TGTGCCAGCAGCCCGGGCAGGGGACCGAGCACAGATACGCAGTATTTT; CDR3aa: CASSPGRGPSTDTQYF
abundance: -; d_gene: -; v_gene: TRBV5-1; j_gene: TRBJ1-1; CDR3nt: TGCGCCAGCAGCTTGCAGGGTTATAGCACTGAAGCTTTCTTT; CDR3aa: CASSLQGYSTEAFF
abundance: -; d_gene: -; v_gene: TRBV6-7; j_gene: TRBJ2-7; CDR3nt: TGTGCCAGCAGTTATGGGCAGGGGGAGGGCGAGCAGTACTTC; CDR3aa: CASSYGQGEGEQYF
abundance: -; d_gene: TRBD1; v_gene: TRBV5-1; j_gene: TRBJ2-1; CDR3nt: TGCGCCAGCGGGACAGGGGGCAATGAGCAGTTCTTC; CDR3aa: CASGTGGNEQFF
abundance: -; d_gene: -; v_gene: TRBV5-1; j_gene: TRBJ2-7; CDR3nt: TGCGCCAGCAGCTCCCGGGGAGGTCCCTCCTACGAGCAGTACTTC; CDR3aa: CASSSRGGPSYEQYF
abundance: -; d_gene: TRBD2; v_gene: TRBV5-1; j_gene: TRBJ2-1; CDR3nt: TGCGCCAGCAGCTTAATAGCGGGAGCGGCCTACAATGAGCAGTTCTTC; CDR3aa: CASSLIAGAAYNEQFF
abundance: few; d_gene: TRBD1; v_gene: TRBV6-5; j_gene: TRBJ1-2; CDR3nt: TGTGCCAGCAGGCCGACAGGGGTTGGCTACACCTTC; CDR3aa: CASRPTGVGYTF
abundance: -; d_gene: -; v_gene: TRBV11-2; j_gene: TRBJ1-3; CDR3nt: TGTGCCAGCAGCTTAGTGCGGGACTCTGGAAACACCATATATTTT; CDR3aa: CASSLVRDSGNTIYF
abundance: -; d_gene: TRBD2; v_gene: TRBV5-1; j_gene: TRBJ2-5; CDR3nt: TGCGCCAGCAGCGGACTAGCGGGACAAGAGACCCAGTACTTC; CDR3aa: CASSGLAGQETQYF
abundance: -; d_gene: -; v_gene: TRBV5-5; j_gene: TRBJ2-7; CDR3nt: TGTGCCAGCAGCTTGGGTAGGGGATCCTTTTCCTACGAGCAGTACTTC; CDR3aa: CASSLGRGSFSYEQYF
abundance: -; d_gene: -; v_gene: TRBV4-2; j_gene: TRBJ1-2; CDR3nt: TGTGCCAGCAGTCAAACCGAGGGCGTCGGCTACACCTTC; CDR3aa: CASSQTEGVGYTF
abundance: -; d_gene: TRBD2; v_gene: TRBV4-2; j_gene: TRBJ2-1; CDR3nt: TGTGCCAGCAGCGCGACTAGCGGGAGTACCAATGAGCAGTTCTTC; CDR3aa: CASSATSGSTNEQFF
abundance: -; d_gene: -; v_gene: TRBV23-1; j_gene: TRBJ1-1; CDR3nt: TGCGCCAGCAGCCAAAACCGACAGAGGAACACTGAAGCTTTCTTT; CDR3aa: CASSQNRQRNTEAFF
abundance: -; d_gene: TRBD1; v_gene: TRBV10-3; j_gene: TRBJ2-1; CDR3nt: TGTGCCATCAGTGCCCCTAACAGGGGATCGGGCAATGAGCAGTTCTTC; CDR3aa: CAISAPNRGSGNEQFF
abundance: -; d_gene: -; v_gene: TRBV7-9; j_gene: TRBJ1-5; CDR3nt: TGTGCCAGCAGCTTACATGGGGGAGGGGGTTGGGAGCCCCAGCATTTT; CDR3aa: CASSLHGGGGWEPQHF
abundance: -; d_gene: -; v_gene: TRBV18; j_gene: TRBJ2-6; CDR3nt: TGTGCCAGCTCACCACCACCCAATCCTGGGGCCAACGTCCTGACTTTC; CDR3aa: CASSPPPNPGANVLTF
abundance: -; d_gene: TRBD2; v_gene: TRBV11-2; j_gene: TRBJ2-2; CDR3nt: TGTGCCAGCAGCCCCAGACTAGCGGCCGGGGAGCTGTTTTTT; CDR3aa: CASSPRLAAGELFF
abundance: once; d_gene: -; v_gene: TRBV2; j_gene: TRBJ1-3; CDR3nt: TGTGCCAGCGGTACGGGACTTCGAGGGGGAAACACCATATATTTT; CDR3aa: CASGTGLRGGNTIYF
abundance: -; d_gene: -; v_gene: TRBV9; j_gene: TRBJ1-4; CDR3nt: TGTGCCAGCAGCCCAAGAGACTACAGGGCCCAGACTCCTACTGAAAAACTGTTTTTT; CDR3aa: CASSPRDYRAQTPTEKLFF
abundance: -; d_gene: -; v_gene: TRBV28; j_gene: TRBJ2-7; CDR3nt: TGTGCCAGCAGTTCTTACAGCTACGAGCAGTACTTC; CDR3aa: CASSSYSYEQYF
abundance: -; d_gene: -; v_gene: TRBV5-4; j_gene: TRBJ2-3; CDR3nt: TGTGCCAGCAGCTTGGCGGGGATGGGCACAGATACGCAGTATTTT; CDR3aa: CASSLAGMGTDTQYF
abundance: -; d_gene: -; v_gene: TRBV10-3; j_gene: TRBJ2-3; CDR3nt: TGTGCCATCAGTGAGCCGAGCAGAGATACGCAGTATTTT; CDR3aa: CAISEPSRDTQYF
abundance: few; d_gene: -; v_gene: TRBV11-2; j_gene: TRBJ2-7; CDR3nt: TGTGCCAGCAGCCCGTACTACGAGCAGTACTTC; CDR3aa: CASSPYYEQYF
abundance: -; d_gene: TRBD1; v_gene: TRBV16; j_gene: TRBJ1-1; CDR3nt: TGTGCCAGCGGGGACCAGGGGGCGGTTGACACTGAAGCTTTCTTT; CDR3aa: CASGDQGAVDTEAFF
abundance: -; d_gene: -; v_gene: TRBV6-1; j_gene: TRBJ2-5; CDR3nt: TGTGCCAGCAGTGGGTCTAGCGTTCAAGAGACCCAGTACTTC; CDR3aa: CASSGSSVQETQYF
abundance: -; d_gene: -; v_gene: TRBV5-1; j_gene: TRBJ2-6; CDR3nt: TGCGCCAGCGCCTCAACAGGGCTGCGGGCCAACGTCCTGACTTTC; CDR3aa: CASASTGLRANVLTF
abundance: -; d_gene: -; v_gene: TRBV7-9; j_gene: TRBJ1-1; CDR3nt: TGTGCCAGCAGCTTAGGAGCCGGTTCAACTGAAGCTTTCTTT; CDR3aa: CASSLGAGSTEAFF